This TCR beta chain derives from a study of neurological immune-mediated disorders (dated by TCRdb to about 2019). About the full investigation: The study compared peripheral blood TCR-beta repertoires of HTLV-I-associated myelopathy (HAM/TSP) patients, multiple sclerosis patients and healthy controls using UMI-based sequencing. Alongside PBMC samples, the set of approximately 100 TCR-beta libraries contained longitudinal samples, technical triplicates, and paired CD4+ and CD8+ T-cell subsets that had been sorted. Technical triplicate libraries were sequenced to precisely calculate the variability in frequency of each individual clone. The cohort included 60 to 70 subjects: roughly 14 with HAM/TSP, around 34 with multiple sclerosis, and 20 or so healthy controls. What the study reported, not specific to this receptor: Across subjects, expanded clones never shared an identical CDR3 amino acid sequence, which suggests that the TCR-beta repertoires in every group were private. TCR clonal expansion was greatest in HAM/TSP patients and smallest in MS patients, who ranked below even healthy controls.

The sample's time point label, decoded: technical triplicate 2. Unsorted PBMC libraries were generated from 2 million PBMCs stored in RNAlater at -80 °C until RNA extraction. Peripheral blood underwent Ficoll-Hypaque density gradient centrifugation to isolate PBMCs, which were then cryopreserved in liquid nitrogen. cDNA synthesis used template-switch 5'RACE with a primer carrying a 10-nucleotide random unique molecular identifier tagging each TCR transcript. Every sequencing run yielded over 160 million TCR-beta sequences covering 15-18 subjects. The RNeasy kit was used for extraction of total RNA. The KAPA Real-time Library Amplification kit was used to amplify TCR-beta VDJ regions with primers targeting the TCR constant region and the 5'RACE anchor. A first PCR added sample indexes and Illumina adaptors, and a second PCR then raised library yield. The roughly 650 bp TCR product was size-selected on a 2% E-gel SizeSelection system after Ampure bead purification. Library quality was checked on a Bioanalyzer, concentration was measured with Qubit, and libraries were quantified with the Kapa Library Quantification kit before pooling. An Illumina HiSeq 2500 sequenced the libraries paired-end 2 x 150 bp. To increase sequence diversity, 25-30% phiX was spiked into each library pool. Regarding the original processing steps: Quality-filtered reads were processed with the UMI-based MiGEC pipeline, and over 85% of raw TCR sequences were removed by the MiGEC pipeline during error correction. VDJ genes were aligned to IMGT germline references, and clonotypes were defined by unique CDR3 amino acid sequence plus V-J genes. Clonal expansion, Shannon diversity and CDR3 relatedness were evaluated with VDJtools (CalcPairwiseDistances, ClusterSamples), while phylogenetic trees were built in CLCbio workbench. Using coefficient-of-variation modelling across technical triplicates, the study counted a clone as expanded if it had at least 8 unique UMIs. Through fastp at Q25 and MiXCR, TCRdb rebuilt clones from the public reads, retaining in-frame beta chains. Merged by CDR3 protein, the rows form single entries marked with the most common genes and DNA. It is TCRdb's table, rather than the study itself, that gives the V and J calls and clone size. Counted in this sample were roughly 57,000 distinct CDR3 sequences; around 24% of them appeared once. The ten largest clonotypes hold about 4.6% of the sample.

Taken from the germline V gene (reference sequence), the CDR1 and CDR2 loops are DFQATT and SNEGSKA. From the cysteine through the phenylalanine, the CDR3 covers 13 amino acids. The retained sequence is limited to the CDR3, 39 bases, with the frame set at the first base. Notes on this clonotype: Its target antigen remains unknown. A much larger clone is a single base away; this may be a read error.

Sequencing was carried out using PBMCs. This TCR derives from a man in his sixties with HTLV-1-associated myelopathy (HAM/TSP). This receptor chain uses TRBV20-1 and TRBJ1-2; the D gene identity is not certain. The CDR3 region: CSALLAGMDGNTF. Here is the DNA: TGCAGTGCTCTCCTAGCGGGAATGGATGGCAACACCTTC.